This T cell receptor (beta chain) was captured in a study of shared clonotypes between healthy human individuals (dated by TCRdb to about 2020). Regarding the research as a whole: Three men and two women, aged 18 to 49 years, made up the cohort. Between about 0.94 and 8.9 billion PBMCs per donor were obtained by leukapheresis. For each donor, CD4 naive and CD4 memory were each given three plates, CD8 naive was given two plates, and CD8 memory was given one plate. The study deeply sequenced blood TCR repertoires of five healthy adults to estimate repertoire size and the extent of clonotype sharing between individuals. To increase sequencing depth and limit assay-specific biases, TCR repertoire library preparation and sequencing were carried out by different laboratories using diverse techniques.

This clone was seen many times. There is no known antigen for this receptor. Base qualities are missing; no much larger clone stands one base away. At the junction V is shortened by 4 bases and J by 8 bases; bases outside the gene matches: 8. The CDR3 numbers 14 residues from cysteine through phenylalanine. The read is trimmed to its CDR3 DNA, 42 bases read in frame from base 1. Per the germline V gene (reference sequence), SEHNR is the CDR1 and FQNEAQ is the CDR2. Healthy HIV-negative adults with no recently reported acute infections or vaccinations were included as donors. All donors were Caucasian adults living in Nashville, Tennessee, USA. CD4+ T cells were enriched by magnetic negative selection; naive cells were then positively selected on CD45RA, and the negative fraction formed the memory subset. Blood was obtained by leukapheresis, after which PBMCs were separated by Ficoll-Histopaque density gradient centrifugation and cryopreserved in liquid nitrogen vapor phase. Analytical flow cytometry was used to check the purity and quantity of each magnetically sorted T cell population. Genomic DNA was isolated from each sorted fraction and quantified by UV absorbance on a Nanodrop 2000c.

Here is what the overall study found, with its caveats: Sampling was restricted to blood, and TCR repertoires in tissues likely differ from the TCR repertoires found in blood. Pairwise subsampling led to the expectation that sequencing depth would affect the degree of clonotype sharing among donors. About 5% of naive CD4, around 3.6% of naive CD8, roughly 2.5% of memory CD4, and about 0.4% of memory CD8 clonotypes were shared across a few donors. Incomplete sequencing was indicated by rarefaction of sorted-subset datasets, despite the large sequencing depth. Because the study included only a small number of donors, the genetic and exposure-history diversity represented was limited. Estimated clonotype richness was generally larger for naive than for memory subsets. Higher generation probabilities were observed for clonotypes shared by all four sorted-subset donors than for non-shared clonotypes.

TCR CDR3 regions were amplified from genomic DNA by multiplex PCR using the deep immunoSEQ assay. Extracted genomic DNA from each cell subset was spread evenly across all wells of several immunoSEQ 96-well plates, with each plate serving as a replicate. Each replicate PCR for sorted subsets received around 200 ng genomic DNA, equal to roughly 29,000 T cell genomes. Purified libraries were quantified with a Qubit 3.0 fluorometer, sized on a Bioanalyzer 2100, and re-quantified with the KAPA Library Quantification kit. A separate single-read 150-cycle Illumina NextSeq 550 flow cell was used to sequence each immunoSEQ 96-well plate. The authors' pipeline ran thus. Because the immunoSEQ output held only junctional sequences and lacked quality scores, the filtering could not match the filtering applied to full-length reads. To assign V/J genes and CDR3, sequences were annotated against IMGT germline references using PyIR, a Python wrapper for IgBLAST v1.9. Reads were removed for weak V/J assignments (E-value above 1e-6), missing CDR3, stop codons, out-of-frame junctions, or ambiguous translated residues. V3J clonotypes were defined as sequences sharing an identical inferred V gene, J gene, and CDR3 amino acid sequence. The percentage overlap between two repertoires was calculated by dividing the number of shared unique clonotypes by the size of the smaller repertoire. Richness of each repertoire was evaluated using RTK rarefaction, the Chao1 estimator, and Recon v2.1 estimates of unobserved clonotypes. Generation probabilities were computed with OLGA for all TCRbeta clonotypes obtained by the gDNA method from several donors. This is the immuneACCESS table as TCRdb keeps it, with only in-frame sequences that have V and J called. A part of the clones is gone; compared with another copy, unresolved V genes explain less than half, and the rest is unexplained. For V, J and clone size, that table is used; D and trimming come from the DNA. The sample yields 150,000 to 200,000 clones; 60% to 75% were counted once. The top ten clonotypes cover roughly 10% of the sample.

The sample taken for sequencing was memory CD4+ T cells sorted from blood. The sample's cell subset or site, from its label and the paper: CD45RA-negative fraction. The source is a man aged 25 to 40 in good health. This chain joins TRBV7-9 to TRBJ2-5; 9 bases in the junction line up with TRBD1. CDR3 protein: CASSSTGGAGTQYF. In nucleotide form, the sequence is TGTGCCAGCAGCTCTACAGGGGGCGCGGGCACCCAGTACTTC.